Below are 7 T cell receptor beta chains sequenced from a single sample in a study of blood T cells in healthy people across ages (dated by TCRdb to between 2015 and 2017). To prepare the library, 5' RACE was applied. TCRdb shows the sequencer as Illumina HiSeq 2500. The second PCR ran for roughly 6 to 11 cycles and used a J-beta primer mix along with a sample-barcoded 5' primer. TCRdb trimmed the raw reads at Q25, called clones with MiXCR and kept productive beta chains. CDR3 protein sequences are deduplicated, and each keeps its most common genes and DNA. The sample data list about 590,000 distinct CDR3 sequences, and 25% to 35% of these were observed just once. The ten largest account for approximately 14% of the sample. Sequenced input: blood. The receptors here all came from a woman older than 75 in good health.

This clonotype has at least ten counts. This chain joins TRBV7-2 and TRBJ1-4; D is uncertain. The CDR3 is 15 amino acids. Germline CDR1 is SGHTA and CDR2 is FQGNSA. The V end lost 5 bases, the J end lost 6 bases, and 16 bases lay between the germline ends. The CDR3 reads CASSQYPVGYEKLFF. Here the CDR3 DNA reads TGTGCCAGCAGCCAATACCCTGTCGGGTATGAAAAACTGTTTTTT.

The table lists this clonotype with many counts. This sequence joins TRBV9 and TRBJ2-6; no reliable D call. The CDR3 sequence is 14 residues long. Trimming stripped 4 bases from V and 4 bases from J, with 9 bases between. Germline V lookup: CDR1 SGDLS, CDR2 YYNGEE. CDR3 region: CASSPRYGANVLTF. Here the CDR3 DNA reads TGTGCCAGCAGCCCGCGGTACGGGGCCAACGTCCTGACTTTC.

This clonotype was detected many times. The J gene is TRBJ2-1, the V gene TRBV6-5; perhaps TRBD2 as D (5 bases). The germline CDR1 and CDR2 sequences are MNHEY and SVGAGI. Trimming left V 5 bases short and J 2 bases short, with 13 bases between. The CDR3 is 15 residues long. CDR3 nucleotide sequence: TGTGCCAGCAGTGCAGGACTTTTCCCCTACAATGAGCAGTTCTTC. Amino acid sequence: CASSAGLFPYNEQFF.

A note on this clonotype: A much larger clone differs from this one at a single base, so this may be a read error. The chain uses TRBV10-3 and TRBJ2-7, with 9 bases matching TRBD2. The CDR3 sequence is 14 residues long. V dropped 4 bases and J dropped 7; count of bases not matched to a gene: 8. The V gene's germline CDR1 is ENHRY and CDR2 SYGVKD. Here the CDR3 reads CAISGSGGNNEQYF. The CDR3 bases are TGTGCCATCAGTGGTAGCGGGGGAAACAATGAGCAGTACTTC.

This clonotype was counted ten times or more. The V call is TRBV20-1, the J call TRBJ2-7; the match to TRBD2 covers 9 bases. CDR1 DFQATT and CDR2 SNEGSKA come from the germline V gene (reference sequence). The J segment lost 2 bases and the V segment lost 0 bases, leaving 5 bases of the junction unmatched. This CDR3 is built from 15 residues. CDR3 region: CSARDGSGGTYEQYF. As DNA, the CDR3 is TGCAGTGCTAGAGATGGCAGCGGGGGGACCTACGAGCAGTACTTC.

To note about this clonotype: This could be a read error, since a much larger clone is one nucleotide away. The chain recombines TRBV6-2 or TRBV6-3 with TRBJ2-1; D ambiguous. The CDR3 length is 15 residues. Per the germline V gene, CDR1 is MNHEY and CDR2 is SVGEGT. The CDR3 region is CAGSEPGLVGNEQFF. The CDR3 DNA reads TGTGCCGGCAGTGAGCCCGGCCTAGTGGGGAATGAGCAGTTCTTC.

This clonotype was recorded only once. This may come from a read error, since a much larger clone is one base off. The V gene is TRBV7-8, the J gene TRBJ2-5; no firm D call. The length of the CDR3 is 13 residues. Trimming pared 2 bases from V and 11 bases from J, leaving 15 bases between. The germline V gene encodes CDR1 SGHVS and CDR2 FQNEAQ. CDR3 region: CASSLRPEKEQYF. The CDR3 DNA reads TGTGCCAGCAGCTTACGACCCGAGAAAGAGCAGTACTTC.